The rows below give T cell receptor beta chains drawn from one sample of a study of cytomegalovirus exposure and HLA in healthy donors. Profiled with immunoSEQ multiplex PCR; TCRdb holds only in-frame clones, not every one. The table shows 100,000 to 150,000 clones, with about 8.5% occurring only once. The specimen sequenced was PBMCs. The source of these receptors is a middle-aged man in good health and CMV-seronegative. Both conserved end residues are part of each CDR3. A D gene is named only where the DNA matches it firmly. Not all rows give a size; the values are once, few, many and, for expanded clones, a class.

abundance: .
j_gene: TRBJ1-1
v_gene: TRBV29-1
d_gene: .
CDR3aa: CSVGATADTEAFF
CDR3nt: TGCAGCGTTGGAGCGACCGCTGACACTGAAGCTTTCTTT

abundance: .
j_gene: TRBJ2-4
v_gene: TRBV7-9
d_gene: .
CDR3aa: CASSLVGQGAKNIQYF
CDR3nt: TGTGCCAGCAGCTTAGTAGGCCAGGGGGCCAAAAACATTCAGTACTTC

abundance: .
j_gene: TRBJ2-3
v_gene: TRBV9
d_gene: .
CDR3aa: CASSPPMSDTQYF
CDR3nt: TGTGCCAGCAGCCCACCTATGTCGGATACGCAGTATTTT

abundance: .
j_gene: TRBJ2-3
v_gene: TRBV19
d_gene: .
CDR3aa: CASSTGTTSTDTQYF
CDR3nt: TGTGCCAGTAGTACCGGGACAACTAGCACAGATACGCAGTATTTT

abundance: few
j_gene: TRBJ2-7
v_gene: TRBV7-2
d_gene: .
CDR3aa: CASSHSDSSYEQYF
CDR3nt: TGTGCCAGCAGCCATTCGGACAGCTCCTACGAGCAGTACTTC

abundance: .
j_gene: TRBJ1-1
v_gene: TRBV12-5
d_gene: TRBD1
CDR3aa: CASGTTGAEAFF
CDR3nt: TGTGCTAGTGGGACAACAGGGGCTGAAGCTTTCTTT

abundance: few
j_gene: TRBJ1-1
v_gene: TRBV23-1
d_gene: TRBD1
CDR3aa: CASSSAGTGNTEAFF
CDR3nt: TGCGCCAGCAGTTCCGCCGGGACAGGTAACACTGAAGCTTTCTTT

abundance: .
j_gene: TRBJ1-1
v_gene: TRBV10-3
d_gene: .
CDR3aa: CAITQGPFNTEAFF
CDR3nt: TGTGCCATCACTCAGGGGCCCTTTAACACTGAAGCTTTCTTT

abundance: few
j_gene: TRBJ1-5
v_gene: TRBV11-2
d_gene: TRBD1
CDR3aa: CASSLGDRQPQHF
CDR3nt: TGTGCCAGCAGCTTAGGGGACAGGCAGCCCCAGCATTTT

abundance: few
j_gene: TRBJ2-3
v_gene: TRBV12-5
d_gene: .
CDR3aa: CASGLGLSEDTQYF
CDR3nt: TGTGCTAGTGGTTTGGGCCTATCTGAGGATACGCAGTATTTT

abundance: .
j_gene: TRBJ2-5
v_gene: TRBV19
d_gene: .
CDR3aa: CASSIGAGAGEETQYF
CDR3nt: TGTGCCAGTAGTATAGGGGCAGGGGCGGGGGAAGAGACCCAGTACTTC

abundance: .
j_gene: TRBJ2-5
v_gene: TRBV19
d_gene: TRBD2
CDR3aa: CASSSGGRGETQYF
CDR3nt: TGTGCCAGTAGTAGCGGGGGGCGGGGGGAGACCCAGTACTTC

abundance: few
j_gene: TRBJ2-7
v_gene: TRBV7-9
d_gene: .
CDR3aa: CASSLDIGVLSYEQYF
CDR3nt: TGTGCCAGCAGCTTAGACATCGGGGTACTTTCCTACGAGCAGTACTTC

abundance: .
j_gene: TRBJ2-5
v_gene: TRBV15
d_gene: .
CDR3aa: CATSGGHKETQYF
CDR3nt: TGTGCCACCAGCGGGGGCCATAAAGAGACCCAGTACTTC

abundance: few
j_gene: TRBJ1-1
v_gene: TRBV4-1
d_gene: .
CDR3aa: CASSQPGTEAFF
CDR3nt: TGCGCCAGCAGCCAACCGGGCACTGAAGCTTTCTTT

abundance: few
j_gene: TRBJ1-4
v_gene: TRBV27
d_gene: .
CDR3aa: CASSFQGYEKLFF
CDR3nt: TGTGCCAGCAGTTTCCAGGGATATGAAAAACTGTTTTTT

abundance: few
j_gene: TRBJ1-3
v_gene: TRBV15
d_gene: .
CDR3aa: CATSGNGGLGNTIYF
CDR3nt: TGTGCCACCAGCGGAAATGGGGGCCTTGGAAACACCATATATTTT

abundance: few
j_gene: TRBJ2-3
v_gene: TRBV6-1
d_gene: TRBD1
CDR3aa: CASSTDRVRDTQYF
CDR3nt: TGTGCCAGCAGTACGGACAGGGTGAGAGATACGCAGTATTTT

abundance: few
j_gene: TRBJ2-3
v_gene: TRBV27
d_gene: .
CDR3aa: CASSLFTSFNTQYF
CDR3nt: TGTGCCAGCAGTTTATTCACTAGTTTTAATACGCAGTATTTT

abundance: few
j_gene: TRBJ2-6
v_gene: TRBV14
d_gene: TRBD1
CDR3aa: CASSQETGGVWSGANVLTF
CDR3nt: TGTGCCAGCAGCCAAGAGACAGGGGGCGTTTGGTCTGGGGCCAACGTCCTGACTTTC

abundance: .
j_gene: TRBJ1-1
v_gene: TRBV5-4
d_gene: .
CDR3aa: CASSLGARPGAFF
CDR3nt: TGTGCCAGCAGCTTGGGGGCCCGACCTGGAGCTTTCTTT

abundance: few
j_gene: TRBJ2-1
v_gene: TRBV19
d_gene: TRBD2
CDR3aa: CASSFSSGGRDEQFF
CDR3nt: TGTGCCAGTAGTTTCTCTAGCGGGGGAAGGGATGAGCAGTTCTTC

abundance: few
j_gene: TRBJ2-7
v_gene: TRBV30
d_gene: .
CDR3aa: CAWLSTYEQYF
CDR3nt: TGTGCCTGGCTCTCTACCTACGAGCAGTACTTC

abundance: few
j_gene: TRBJ2-1
v_gene: TRBV11-2
d_gene: .
CDR3aa: CASSLDRYNEQFF
CDR3nt: TGTGCCAGCAGCTTAGACAGATACAATGAGCAGTTCTTC